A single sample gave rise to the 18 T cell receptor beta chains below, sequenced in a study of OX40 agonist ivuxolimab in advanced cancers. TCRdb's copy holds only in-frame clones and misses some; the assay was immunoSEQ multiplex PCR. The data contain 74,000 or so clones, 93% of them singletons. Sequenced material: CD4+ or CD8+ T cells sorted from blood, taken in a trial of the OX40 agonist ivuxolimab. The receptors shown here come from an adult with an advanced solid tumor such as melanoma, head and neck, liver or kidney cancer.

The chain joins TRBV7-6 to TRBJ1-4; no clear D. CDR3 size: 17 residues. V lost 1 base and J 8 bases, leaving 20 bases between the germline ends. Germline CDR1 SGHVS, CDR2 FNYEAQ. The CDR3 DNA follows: TGTGCCAGCAGCTTAGACCAGGTCGTTGGGTCGGGGGAAAAACTGTTTTTT. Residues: CASSLDQVVGSGEKLFF.

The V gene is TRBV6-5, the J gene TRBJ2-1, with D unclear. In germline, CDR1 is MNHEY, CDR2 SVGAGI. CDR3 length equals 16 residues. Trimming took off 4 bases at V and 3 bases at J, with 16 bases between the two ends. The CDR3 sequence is CASSSTGGSIYNEQFF. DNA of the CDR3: TGTGCCAGCAGTTCCACCGGCGGCAGTATCTACAATGAGCAGTTCTTC.

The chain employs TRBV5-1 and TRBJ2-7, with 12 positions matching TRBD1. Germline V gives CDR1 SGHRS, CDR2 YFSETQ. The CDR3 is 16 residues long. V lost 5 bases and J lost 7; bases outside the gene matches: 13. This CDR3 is CASRIRLGTGGGEQYF. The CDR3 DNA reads TGCGCCAGCAGAATCCGTCTTGGGACAGGGGGCGGAGAGCAGTACTTC.

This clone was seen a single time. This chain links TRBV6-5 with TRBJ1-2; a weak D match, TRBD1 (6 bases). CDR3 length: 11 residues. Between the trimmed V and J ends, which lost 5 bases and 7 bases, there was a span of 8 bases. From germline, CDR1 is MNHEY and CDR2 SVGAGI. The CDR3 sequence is CASSEGGGYTF. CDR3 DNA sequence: TGTGCCAGCAGTGAGGGGGGTGGCTACACCTTC.

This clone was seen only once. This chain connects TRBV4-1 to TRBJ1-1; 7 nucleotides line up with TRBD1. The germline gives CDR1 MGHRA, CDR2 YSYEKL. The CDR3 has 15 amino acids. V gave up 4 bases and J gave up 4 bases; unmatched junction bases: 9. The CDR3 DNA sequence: TGCGCCAGCAGCCTTTATACAGGGGAGAGCACTGAAGCTTTCTTT. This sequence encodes CASSLYTGESTEAFF.

The CDR3 loop is CASSLASGYDEQFF. The CDR3 DNA sequence: TGCGCCAGCAGCTTGGCCTCGGGGTACGATGAGCAGTTCTTC. This rearrangement joins TRBV5-1 to TRBJ2-1; a possible D gene is TRBD2 (5 bases). The germline V gene encodes CDR1 SGHRS and CDR2 YFSETQ. The V end was cut by 0 bases, the J end by 8 bases, with 12 bases between. The CDR3 spans 14 residues.

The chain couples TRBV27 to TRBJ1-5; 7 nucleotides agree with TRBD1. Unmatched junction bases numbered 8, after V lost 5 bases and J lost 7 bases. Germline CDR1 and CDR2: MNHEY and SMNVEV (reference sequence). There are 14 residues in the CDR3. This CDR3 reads CASSPNRGWQPQHF. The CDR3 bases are TGTGCCAGCAGTCCTAACAGGGGTTGGCAGCCCCAGCATTTT.

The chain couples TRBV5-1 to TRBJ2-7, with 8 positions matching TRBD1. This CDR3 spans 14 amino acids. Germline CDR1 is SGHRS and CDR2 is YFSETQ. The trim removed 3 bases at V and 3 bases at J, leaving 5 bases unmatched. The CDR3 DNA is TGCGCCAGCAGCTCGGACAGGGCCGGCTACGAGCAGTACTTC. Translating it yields CASSSDRAGYEQYF.

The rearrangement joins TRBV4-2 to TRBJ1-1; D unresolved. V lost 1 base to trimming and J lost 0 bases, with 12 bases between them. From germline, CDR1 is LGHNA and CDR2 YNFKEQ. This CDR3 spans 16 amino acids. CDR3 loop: CASSQVAEKMNTEAFF. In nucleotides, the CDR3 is TGTGCCAGCAGCCAAGTGGCAGAGAAAATGAACACTGAAGCTTTCTTT.

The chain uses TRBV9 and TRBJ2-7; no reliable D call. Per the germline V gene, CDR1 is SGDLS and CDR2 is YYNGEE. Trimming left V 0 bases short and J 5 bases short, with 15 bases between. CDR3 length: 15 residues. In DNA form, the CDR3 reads TGTGCCAGCAGCGTAGGTGCAAGCTTGACCGACGAGCAGTACTTC. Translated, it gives CASSVGASLTDEQYF.

CDR3 sequence reads: CASSWSGTNQPQHF. The CDR3 DNA reads TGTGCCAGCAGTTGGTCCGGGACAAATCAGCCCCAGCATTTT. The V gene is TRBV28, the J gene TRBJ1-5, with a weak D call TRBD1 (6 bases). Trimming took 4 bases from V and 4 from J, leaving 11 bases between them. The CDR3 contains 14 residues. Germline V CDR1 and CDR2: MDHEN, SYDVKM.

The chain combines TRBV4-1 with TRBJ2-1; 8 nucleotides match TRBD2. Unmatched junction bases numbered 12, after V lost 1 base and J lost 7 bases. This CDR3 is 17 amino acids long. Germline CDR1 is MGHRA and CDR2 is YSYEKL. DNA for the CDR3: TGCGCCAGCAGCCAAGTTTTGTCGGGAGGGTCTGGGAATGAGCAGTTCTTC. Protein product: CASSQVLSGGSGNEQFF.

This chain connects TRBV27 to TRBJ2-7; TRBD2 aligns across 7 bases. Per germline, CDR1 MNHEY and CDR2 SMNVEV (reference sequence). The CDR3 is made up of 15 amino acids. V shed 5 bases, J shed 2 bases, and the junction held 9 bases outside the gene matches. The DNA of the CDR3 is TGTGCCAGCAGTCCCGTGGGGGGAGGGGCCTACGAGCAGTACTTC. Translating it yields CASSPVGGGAYEQYF.

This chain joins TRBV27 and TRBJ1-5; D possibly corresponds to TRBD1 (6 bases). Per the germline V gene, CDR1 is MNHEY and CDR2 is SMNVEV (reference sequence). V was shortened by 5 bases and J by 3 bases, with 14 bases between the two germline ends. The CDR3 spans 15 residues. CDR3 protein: CASSGDNRNNQPQHF. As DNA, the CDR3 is TGTGCCAGCAGTGGGGACAACAGAAACAATCAGCCCCAGCATTTT.

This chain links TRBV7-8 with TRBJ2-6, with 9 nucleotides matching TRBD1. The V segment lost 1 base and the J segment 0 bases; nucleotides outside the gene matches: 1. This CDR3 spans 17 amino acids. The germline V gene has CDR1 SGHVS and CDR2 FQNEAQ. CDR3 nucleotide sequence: TGTGCCAGCAGCTTAGGGACAGGGGTCTCTGGGGCCAACGTCCTGACTTTC. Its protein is CASSLGTGVSGANVLTF.

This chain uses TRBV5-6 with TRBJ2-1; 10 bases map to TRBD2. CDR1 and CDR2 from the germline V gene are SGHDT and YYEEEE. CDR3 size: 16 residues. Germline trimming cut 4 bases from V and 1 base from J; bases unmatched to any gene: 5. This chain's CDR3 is CASSAMTSGSYNEQFF. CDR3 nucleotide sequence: TGTGCCAGCAGCGCCATGACTAGCGGGTCCTACAATGAGCAGTTCTTC.

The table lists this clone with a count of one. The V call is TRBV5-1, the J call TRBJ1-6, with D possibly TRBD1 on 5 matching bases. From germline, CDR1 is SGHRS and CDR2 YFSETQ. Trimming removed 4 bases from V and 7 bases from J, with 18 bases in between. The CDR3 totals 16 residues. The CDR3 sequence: CASSIPGAGSNSPLHF. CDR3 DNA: TGCGCCAGCAGCATCCCCGGGGCGGGGTCCAATTCACCCCTCCACTTT. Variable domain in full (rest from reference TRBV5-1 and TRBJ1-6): KAGVTQTPRYLIKTRGQQVTLSCSPISGHRSVSWYQQTPGQGLQFLFEYFSETQRNKGNFPGRFSGRQFSNSRSEMNVSTLELGDSALYLCASSIPGAGSNSPLHFGNGTRLTVT.

The CDR3: CASSQDWQHNQPQHF. The CDR3 nucleotides are TGCGCCAGCAGCCAAGATTGGCAGCACAATCAGCCCCAGCATTTT. The V and J genes are TRBV4-3 and TRBJ1-5; D ambiguous. Germline V gene sequence: CDR1 LGHNA, CDR2 YSLEER. V shed 0 bases and J shed 3 bases, with 9 bases lying between them. The CDR3 spans 15 residues.